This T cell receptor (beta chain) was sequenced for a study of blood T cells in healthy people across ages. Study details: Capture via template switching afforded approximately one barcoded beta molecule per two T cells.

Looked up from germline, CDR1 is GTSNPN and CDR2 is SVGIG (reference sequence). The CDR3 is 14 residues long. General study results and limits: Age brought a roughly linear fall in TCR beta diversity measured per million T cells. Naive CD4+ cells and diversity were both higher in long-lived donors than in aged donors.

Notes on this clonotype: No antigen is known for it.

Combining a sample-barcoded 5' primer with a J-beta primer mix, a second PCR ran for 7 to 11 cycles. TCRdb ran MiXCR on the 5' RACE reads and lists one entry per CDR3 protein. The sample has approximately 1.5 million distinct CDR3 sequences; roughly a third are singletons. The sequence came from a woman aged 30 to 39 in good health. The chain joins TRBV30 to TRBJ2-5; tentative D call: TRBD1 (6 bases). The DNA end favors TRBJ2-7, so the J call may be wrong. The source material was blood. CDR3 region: CAWSPHRVYHEQYF. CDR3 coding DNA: TGTGCCTGGAGTCCACACAGGGTTTACCACGAGCAGTACTTC.